This T cell receptor (beta chain) was observed in a study of regulatory T cells in long-lasting Graves disease. The CDR3 is made up of 13 amino acids. CDR1 and CDR2 from the germline V gene are PRHDT and FYEKMQ (reference sequence). V lost 3 bases and J 5 bases, leaving 10 bases between the germline ends. For TCR beta, libraries came from iRepertoire HTBI primers and Arm-PCR of CDR3 regions. Via MiXCR, TCRdb re-called the multiplex PCR reads, giving one row per CDR3 protein. The sample carries fewer than 450,000 distinct CDR3 sequences, 14% to 15% recorded once. Time point noted: newly diagnosed GD, antithyroid drugs for less than 3 months. RNA from PBMCs was the source of the TCR library. These data were likewise used in another study, on T cells in Graves' hyperthyroidism and ophthalmopathy.

The sequence was obtained from a woman aged 40 to 55 with Graves disease. The V call is TRBV13, the J call TRBJ2-5; D is ambiguous. This specimen consisted of peripheral blood mononuclear cells (PBMCs), obtained at new diagnosis, from a patient treated with antithyroid drugs. This CDR3 is CASSFYIRETQYF. The CDR3 DNA follows: TGTGCCAGCAGCTTTTATATCCGCGAGACCCAGTACTTC. Complete variable domain (other parts from reference TRBV13 and TRBJ2-5): AAGVIQSPRHLIKEKRETATLKCYPIPRHDTVYWYQQGPGQDPQFLISFYEKMQSDKGSIPDRFSAQQFSDYHSELNMSSLELGDSALYFCASSFYIRETQYFGPGTRLLVL.